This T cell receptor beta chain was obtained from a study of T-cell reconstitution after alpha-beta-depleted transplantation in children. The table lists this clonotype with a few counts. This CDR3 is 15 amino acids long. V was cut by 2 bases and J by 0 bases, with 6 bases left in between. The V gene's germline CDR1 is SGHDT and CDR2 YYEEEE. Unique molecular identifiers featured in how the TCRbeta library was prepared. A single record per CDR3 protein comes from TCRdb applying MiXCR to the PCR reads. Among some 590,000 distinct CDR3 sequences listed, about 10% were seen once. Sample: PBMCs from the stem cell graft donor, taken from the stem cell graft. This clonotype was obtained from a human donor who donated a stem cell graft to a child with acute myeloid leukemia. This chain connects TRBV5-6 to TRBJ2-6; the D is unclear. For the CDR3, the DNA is TGTGCCAGCAGCTTTCCCCTCTCTGGGGCCAACGTCCTGACTTTC. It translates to CASSFPLSGANVLTF.